These T cell receptor beta chains were read from a single sample in a study of shared clonotypes between healthy human individuals. TCRdb keeps only in-frame clones here, not all; method: immunoSEQ multiplex PCR. The table includes almost 750,000 clones, approximately 77% detected once. Sequencing used memory CD4+ T cells sorted from blood. The receptors here all came from a woman in her thirties in good health. Each CDR3 is given with its conserved first and last residue. The D gene is left open where the match is weak. Size tells how often a clone was seen (once, few, many) or the class of an expanded clone, and some rows leave it out.

v_gene,j_gene,d_gene,abundance,CDR3aa,CDR3nt
TRBV11-2,TRBJ2-1,TRBD2,-,CASSLTSGYNEQFF,TGTGCCAGCAGCTTGACTAGCGGCTACAATGAGCAGTTCTTC
TRBV27,TRBJ2-3,TRBD2,few,CASRGSLGGRAKDTQYF,TGTGCCAGCAGGGGTTCGCTTGGCGGGAGGGCCAAAGATACGCAGTATTTT
TRBV5-6,TRBJ2-7,TRBD1,-,CASRRTGASYEQYF,TGTGCCAGCAGACGGACAGGGGCTTCTTACGAGCAGTACTTC
TRBV27,TRBJ2-1,-,-,CASSLSAGVRSYNEQFF,TGTGCCAGCAGTTTATCGGCAGGGGTAAGGTCCTACAATGAGCAGTTCTTC
TRBV4-1,TRBJ2-7,-,-,CASSQSPADPSYEQYF,TGCGCCAGCAGCCAAAGCCCGGCAGACCCGTCCTACGAGCAGTACTTC
TRBV5-1,TRBJ1-2,TRBD1,few,CASDGQGGYGYTF,TGCGCCAGCGACGGACAGGGGGGCTATGGCTACACCTTC
TRBV18,TRBJ2-3,TRBD2,-,CASSPSLAGVGDTQYF,TGTGCCAGCTCACCAAGTCTAGCGGGAGTAGGAGATACGCAGTATTTT
TRBV18,TRBJ2-2,TRBD2,-,CASSPKGLASTGELFF,TGTGCCAGCTCACCCAAGGGACTAGCGTCCACCGGGGAGCTGTTTTTT
TRBV2,TRBJ1-1,-,-,CASSEGGNTEAFF,TGTGCCAGCAGTGAGGGAGGGAACACTGAAGCTTTCTTT
TRBV11-2,TRBJ1-5,-,-,CASSLVAGPNQPQHF,TGTGCCAGCAGCTTAGTCGCAGGCCCCAATCAGCCCCAGCATTTT
TRBV27,TRBJ2-3,TRBD2,-,CASSLLAVTDTQYF,TGTGCCAGCAGTCTACTAGCGGTCACAGATACGCAGTATTTT
TRBV11-2,TRBJ2-1,TRBD1,-,CASSRTGALTYNEQFF,TGTGCCAGCAGCAGGACAGGGGCCCTGACCTACAATGAGCAGTTCTTC
TRBV5-1,TRBJ1-5,TRBD1,many,CASSFGTGGQPQHF,TGCGCCAGCAGCTTCGGGACAGGGGGTCAGCCCCAGCATTTT
TRBV7-9,TRBJ1-2,TRBD1,once,CASSLDRADGYTF,TGTGCCAGCAGCCTGGACAGGGCCGATGGCTACACCTTC
TRBV28,TRBJ1-2,-,-,CASTPRGVPPNYGYTF,TGTGCCAGCACACCCAGGGGTGTACCTCCTAACTATGGCTACACCTTC
TRBV30,TRBJ2-7,-,-,CAWFVGAEQYF,TGTGCCTGGTTTGTGGGAGCAGAGCAGTACTTC
TRBV6-1,TRBJ2-7,TRBD1,few,CASCRDRGYEQYF,TGTGCCAGCTGCCGGGACAGGGGCTACGAGCAGTACTTC
TRBV19,TRBJ1-1,-,few,CASRSRGTEAFF,TGTGCCAGTAGGTCCCGGGGCACTGAAGCTTTCTTT
TRBV27,TRBJ2-1,TRBD2,-,CASSLLASSGRALNEQFF,TGTGCCAGCAGTTTATTAGCTTCTAGCGGGAGGGCCCTTAATGAGCAGTTCTTC
TRBV7-9,TRBJ1-2,-,-,CASSLEQAIGYTF,TGTGCCAGCAGCTTAGAGCAGGCTATCGGCTACACCTTC
TRBV5-1,TRBJ1-3,-,-,CASSPVRTSRSGNTIYF,TGCGCCAGCAGCCCAGTTCGGACATCCCGCTCTGGAAACACCATATATTTT
TRBV5-1,TRBJ2-1,-,-,CASSLSSGSYNEQFF,TGCGCCAGCAGCTTGAGTTCGGGCTCCTACAATGAGCAGTTCTTC
TRBV5-6,TRBJ1-1,-,-,CASSSRGTEAFF,TGTGCCAGCAGCTCGCGGGGGACTGAAGCTTTCTTT
TRBV4-1,TRBJ2-5,-,-,CASSQPQTAETQYF,TGCGCCAGCAGCCAACCCCAGACCGCGGAGACCCAGTACTTC
TRBV27,TRBJ2-5,TRBD2,-,CASSSRGAGWETQYF,TGTGCCAGCAGTTCCCGGGGAGCGGGGTGGGAGACCCAGTACTTC
TRBV2,TRBJ2-1,-,-,CASGGWGSYNEQFF,TGTGCCAGCGGGGGGTGGGGCTCCTACAATGAGCAGTTCTTC
TRBV6-6,TRBJ1-4,-,-,CASRLDSGANEKLFF,TGTGCCAGCAGGCTTGATTCCGGGGCCAATGAAAAACTGTTTTTT
TRBV28,TRBJ2-3,TRBD2,-,CASSLGPISGRGNTQYF,TGTGCCAGCAGTTTAGGACCCATAAGCGGGAGGGGGAATACGCAGTATTTT
TRBV7-9,TRBJ2-7,TRBD2,-,CASSLVLGRDEQYF,TGTGCCAGCAGCTTAGTGCTGGGGAGGGACGAGCAGTACTTC
TRBV29-1,TRBJ2-3,TRBD2,-,CSVELAGNVNTQYF,TGCAGCGTTGAACTAGCGGGGAATGTAAATACGCAGTATTTT
TRBV29-1,TRBJ2-3,-,-,CSVPAAGMVDTQYF,TGCAGCGTTCCGGCTGCCGGGATGGTAGATACGCAGTATTTT
TRBV2,TRBJ2-5,TRBD2,once,CASRPGLAGTLQETQYF,TGTGCCAGCAGGCCGGGACTAGCGGGGACGCTCCAAGAGACCCAGTACTTC
TRBV6-5,TRBJ2-3,-,-,CASSGSTDTQYF,TGTGCCAGCTCGGGAAGCACAGATACGCAGTATTTT
TRBV4-1,TRBJ1-5,-,-,CASSPRTGQPQHF,TGCGCCAGCAGCCCCCGGACGGGTCAGCCCCAGCATTTT
TRBV7-9,TRBJ2-1,TRBD1,-,CASSQGQGTGNEQFF,TGTGCCAGCAGTCAGGGACAGGGCACGGGCAATGAGCAGTTCTTC
TRBV5-6,TRBJ2-3,-,-,CASSWQGAADTQYF,TGTGCCAGCAGCTGGCAAGGGGCTGCAGATACGCAGTATTTT
TRBV15,TRBJ2-5,TRBD2,-,CATSMGASGFGETQYF,TGTGCCACCAGCATGGGGGCTAGCGGGTTCGGGGAGACCCAGTACTTC
TRBV27,TRBJ2-7,TRBD2,-,CASSLAGESYEQYF,TGTGCCAGCAGCCTAGCGGGAGAGAGCTACGAGCAGTACTTC
TRBV19,TRBJ2-3,-,-,CASSIAGVGDTQYF,TGTGCCAGTAGTATAGCGGGAGTAGGGGATACGCAGTATTTT
TRBV4-1,TRBJ2-1,-,-,CASSQFSGGPYNEQFF,TGCGCCAGCAGCCAATTCTCGGGGGGCCCCTACAATGAGCAGTTCTTC